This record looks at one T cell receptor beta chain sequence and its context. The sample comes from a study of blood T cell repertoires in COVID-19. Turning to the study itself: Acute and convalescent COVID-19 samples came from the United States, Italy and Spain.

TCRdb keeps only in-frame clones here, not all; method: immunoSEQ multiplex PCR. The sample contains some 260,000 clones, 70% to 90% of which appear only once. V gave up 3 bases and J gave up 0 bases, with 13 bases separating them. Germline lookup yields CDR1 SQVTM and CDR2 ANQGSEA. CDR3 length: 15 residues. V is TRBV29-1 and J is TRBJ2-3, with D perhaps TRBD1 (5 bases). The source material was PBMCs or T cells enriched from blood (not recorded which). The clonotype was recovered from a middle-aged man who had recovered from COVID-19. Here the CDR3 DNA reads TGCAGCGTTGATGGCACGACAGTTAGCACAGATACGCAGTATTTT. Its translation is CSVDGTTVSTDTQYF.